The rows below give T cell receptor beta chains drawn from one sample of a study of neurological immune-mediated disorders. MiXCR was run by TCRdb on the 5' RACE reads, yielding one entry per CDR3 protein. The sample records some 25,000 distinct CDR3 sequences, about 13% being singletons. Sample: CD4+ T cells from blood. These receptors all stem from a female donor with HTLV-1-associated myelopathy (HAM/TSP). CDR3s include the opening cysteine and the closing phenylalanine or tryptophan. A D gene is named only where the DNA matches it firmly. Clone sizes are given selectively: once, few, many, or a class where the clone is expanded.

D: NA; size: many; V: TRBV20-1; J: TRBJ2-3; DNA: TGCAGTGCTTCCTACCTCGGGGCTGGCACAGATACGCAGTATTTT; CDR3: CSASYLGAGTDTQYF
D: TRBD2; size: many; V: TRBV18; J: TRBJ2-1; DNA: TGTGCCAGCTCGACGGGGGGGATAAGGGAATACAATGAGCAGTTCTTC; CDR3: CASSTGGIREYNEQFF
D: TRBD1; size: many; V: TRBV28; J: TRBJ2-5; DNA: TGTGCCAGCAGAGCTCGACCCGGGACAGGAGGAGAGACCCAGTACTTC; CDR3: CASRARPGTGGETQYF
D: NA; size: many; V: TRBV10-2; J: TRBJ1-1; DNA: TGCGCCAGCCGATACGACACTGAAGCTTTCTTT; CDR3: CASRYDTEAFF
D: NA; size: many; V: TRBV21-1; J: TRBJ1-5; DNA: TGTGCCAGCGACATTAAACAGGGGGGATATCAGCCCCAGCATTTT; CDR3: CASDIKQGGYQPQHF
D: NA; size: NA; V: TRBV20-1; J: TRBJ2-3; DNA: TGCAGTGCTACAGAGTATAGCACAGATACGCAGTATTTT; CDR3: CSATEYSTDTQYF
D: NA; size: many; V: TRBV12-3/TRBV12-4; J: TRBJ2-1; DNA: TGTGCCAGCAGTTGGCAGGAGGGCCGCGTCAATGAGCAGTTCTTC; CDR3: CASSWQEGRVNEQFF
D: NA; size: many; V: TRBV20-1; J: TRBJ2-7; DNA: TGCAGTGCTAGAGATGAGGGGGGGGGCCGATACGAGCAGTACTTC; CDR3: CSARDEGGGRYEQYF
D: NA; size: many; V: TRBV4-2; J: TRBJ2-2; DNA: TGTGCCAGCAGCCGACTAGCCGGGGAGCTGTTTTTT; CDR3: CASSRLAGELFF
D: NA; size: many; V: TRBV7-8; J: TRBJ1-6; DNA: TGTGCCAGCAGCTTTAACCCCCAGAATTCACCCCTCCACTTT; CDR3: CASSFNPQNSPLHF
D: NA; size: many; V: TRBV7-8; J: TRBJ1-5; DNA: TGTGCCAGCAGCTTATGGGGGGGAAAGACCAATCAGCCCCAGCATTTT; CDR3: CASSLWGGKTNQPQHF
D: NA; size: many; V: TRBV5-1; J: TRBJ2-7; DNA: TGCGCCAGCAGCTGGAGTGGCACCTACGAGCAGTACTTC; CDR3: CASSWSGTYEQYF
D: TRBD2; size: many; V: TRBV4-1; J: TRBJ2-7; DNA: TGCGCCAGCAGCCACGAGACTAGCGGCCCCTACGAGCAGTACTTC; CDR3: CASSHETSGPYEQYF
D: TRBD2; size: many; V: TRBV20-1; J: TRBJ2-7; DNA: TGCAGTGCTAGAGTTGGGCGGGAGAGCTCCTACGAGCAGTACTTC; CDR3: CSARVGRESSYEQYF
D: NA; size: many; V: TRBV29-1; J: TRBJ2-5; DNA: TGCAGCGCCACAGTGGGGGGCCGTTGGGAGACCCAGTACTTC; CDR3: CSATVGGRWETQYF
D: NA; size: medium-sized; V: TRBV29-1; J: TRBJ2-1; DNA: TGCAGCGCCGGGGTGGAGAGGACGGGGAATGAGCAGTTCTTC; CDR3: CSAGVERTGNEQFF
D: NA; size: NA; V: TRBV30; J: TRBJ1-1; DNA: TGTGCCTGGAGTCTGTCCGGGGAAGCTTTCTTT; CDR3: CAWSLSGEAFF
D: NA; size: many; V: TRBV20-1; J: TRBJ2-1; DNA: TGCAGTGCTAATCCTGGGACTTCCTCCTACAATGAGCAGTTCTTC; CDR3: CSANPGTSSYNEQFF
D: TRBD1; size: many; V: TRBV20-1; J: TRBJ2-5; DNA: TGCAGTGCTACCTCAGGGACAGGGGACCGGGAGACCCAGTACTTC; CDR3: CSATSGTGDRETQYF
D: NA; size: many; V: TRBV9; J: TRBJ2-2; DNA: TGTGCCAGCAGCCCCCGAGCGGCTAGCAGGATCGGGGAGCTGTTTTTT; CDR3: CASSPRAASRIGELFF
D: TRBD2; size: many; V: TRBV9; J: TRBJ2-1; DNA: TGTGCCAGCAGCGTAGTGGGTAGCGGGGGGGCGCGGAATGAGCAGTTCTTC; CDR3: CASSVVGSGGARNEQFF
D: TRBD1; size: many; V: TRBV5-1; J: TRBJ2-1; DNA: TGCGCCAGCAGCTTCGGACAGGGGGCATACAATGAGCAGTTCTTC; CDR3: CASSFGQGAYNEQFF
D: NA; size: many; V: TRBV20-1; J: TRBJ1-1; DNA: TGCAGTAGTACCGGGACTGCGAACACTGAAGCTTTCTTT; CDR3: CSSTGTANTEAFF
D: NA; size: many; V: TRBV5-1; J: TRBJ2-1; DNA: TGCGCCAGCAGCCTGGGGGCGGCCGGCAATCACAATGAGCAGTTCTTC; CDR3: CASSLGAAGNHNEQFF
D: TRBD1; size: many; V: TRBV7-6; J: TRBJ1-1; DNA: TGTGCCAGCAGCTTAGCGGGGACAGGGGTTGAAGCTTTCTTT; CDR3: CASSLAGTGVEAFF
D: NA; size: many; V: TRBV6-5; J: TRBJ2-5; DNA: TGTGCCAGCAGACCTCTGGCGGGGGAGACCCAGTACTTC; CDR3: CASRPLAGETQYF
D: TRBD2; size: many; V: TRBV5-4; J: TRBJ2-2; DNA: TGTGCCAGCAGCCCAGGACTAGCGGTTACCGGGGAGCTGTTTTTT; CDR3: CASSPGLAVTGELFF
D: TRBD1; size: many; V: TRBV28; J: TRBJ1-4; DNA: TGTGCCAGCACCCTAATGGGTAGGGGGCGAAGTGAAAAACTGTTTTTT; CDR3: CASTLMGRGRSEKLFF
D: TRBD1; size: many; V: TRBV29-1; J: TRBJ1-2; DNA: TGCAGCGTTGATCCGACAGGGACTAACTATGGCTACACCTTC; CDR3: CSVDPTGTNYGYTF
D: NA; size: many; V: TRBV6-5; J: TRBJ2-3; DNA: TGTGCCAGCCGCGGACAAAGCACAGATACGCAGTATTTT; CDR3: CASRGQSTDTQYF
D: NA; size: many; V: TRBV6-5; J: TRBJ2-2; DNA: TGTGCCAGCAGTGCAAGGCCGAACACCGGGGAGCTGTTTTTT; CDR3: CASSARPNTGELFF
D: TRBD2; size: many; V: TRBV7-3; J: TRBJ2-7; DNA: TGTGCCAGCAGCTTAAGCGGGGGGGGACTAGCGGGGCCGAAGTTAGTTTCCTACGAGCAGTACTTC; CDR3: CASSLSGGGLAGPKLVSYEQYF
D: TRBD2; size: NA; V: TRBV6-2/TRBV6-3; J: TRBJ2-3; DNA: TGTGCCAGCTGCGAGCGGGGGCGCACAGATACGCAGTATTTT; CDR3: CASCERGRTDTQYF
D: TRBD2; size: many; V: TRBV20-1; J: TRBJ2-5; DNA: TGCAGTGCTAGATCCAGCGGGGGGGCGGAGACCCAGTACTTC; CDR3: CSARSSGGAETQYF
D: NA; size: many; V: TRBV7-9; J: TRBJ2-3; DNA: TGTGCCAGCAGCCCGGGGGCCGCAGATACGCAGTATTTT; CDR3: CASSPGAADTQYF
D: TRBD1; size: many; V: TRBV18; J: TRBJ1-1; DNA: TGTGCCAGCTCACCCGGACAGGCACACACTGAAGCTTTCTTT; CDR3: CASSPGQAHTEAFF
D: NA; size: many; V: TRBV6-5; J: TRBJ2-1; DNA: TGTGCCAGCTCGGTAATGGCAGCCTCCTACAATGAGCAGTTCTTC; CDR3: CASSVMAASYNEQFF
D: TRBD1; size: many; V: TRBV5-1; J: TRBJ1-2; DNA: TGCGCCAGCAGCAACAGGGGGTCCTATGGCTACACCTTC; CDR3: CASSNRGSYGYTF
D: NA; size: many; V: TRBV28; J: TRBJ2-3; DNA: TGTGCCAGCAGTTTAAGACAGATATTCACAGATACGCAGTATTTT; CDR3: CASSLRQIFTDTQYF
D: TRBD1; size: many; V: TRBV5-1; J: TRBJ2-3; DNA: TGCACCAGCAGCTTAGGGACAGGGTCAGATACGCAGTATTTT; CDR3: CTSSLGTGSDTQYF
D: TRBD1; size: many; V: TRBV5-5; J: TRBJ2-1; DNA: TGTGCCAGCAGCTTGGAACAGGGGTTTCATGAGCAGTTCTTC; CDR3: CASSLEQGFHEQFF
D: TRBD2; size: many; V: TRBV7-2; J: TRBJ2-7; DNA: TGTGCCAGCAGCTTATTTAGCGGGGGGGCCTACGAGCAGTACTTC; CDR3: CASSLFSGGAYEQYF
D: TRBD1; size: many; V: TRBV20-1; J: TRBJ1-2; DNA: TGCAGTGCCACGACAGGGGGCCTCGAGGGCTATGGCTACACCTTC; CDR3: CSATTGGLEGYGYTF
D: TRBD1; size: few; V: TRBV18; J: TRBJ2-1; DNA: TGTGCCAGCTCACCACCGAGGGGGGCAGGGGGCAACTCCTACAATGAGCAGTTCTTC; CDR3: CASSPPRGAGGNSYNEQFF
D: TRBD1; size: NA; V: TRBV20-1; J: TRBJ2-1; DNA: TGCAGTGCCTACGGACAGGGTAAACAGTTCTTC; CDR3: CSAYGQGKQFF
D: TRBD1; size: many; V: TRBV3-1; J: TRBJ1-2; DNA: TGTGCCAGCACGATGGACAGGGGGGACTATGGCTACACCTTC; CDR3: CASTMDRGDYGYTF
D: NA; size: many; V: TRBV5-1; J: TRBJ2-3; DNA: TGCGCCAGCAGCCTGGCATCTGCAGATACGCAGTATTTT; CDR3: CASSLASADTQYF
D: TRBD2; size: many; V: TRBV20-1; J: TRBJ2-7; DNA: TGCAGTGCTAGAGGACTAGCGGGGCCCTACGAGCAGTACTTC; CDR3: CSARGLAGPYEQYF
D: TRBD1; size: many; V: TRBV20-1; J: TRBJ2-2; DNA: TGCAGTGCGATTAACAGGGGGAACACCGGGGAGCTGTTTTTT; CDR3: CSAINRGNTGELFF
D: NA; size: many; V: TRBV10-1; J: TRBJ2-7; DNA: TGCGCCAGCAGACCCCCGTCGTGGACAGACGGCTACGAGCAGTACTTC; CDR3: CASRPPSWTDGYEQYF
D: TRBD1; size: few; V: TRBV4-1; J: TRBJ2-5; DNA: TGCGCCAGCAGCCCAGGGACAGCAAGGGAGACCCAGTACTTC; CDR3: CASSPGTARETQYF
D: TRBD1; size: NA; V: TRBV15; J: TRBJ1-5; DNA: TGTGCCACCAGCAGGGGGGACAGGGTAAGATATATCAATCAGCCCCAGCATTTT; CDR3: CATSRGDRVRYINQPQHF